The following is a TCR beta chain sequence with its context. Trimming shortened V by 3 bases and J by 3 bases, and 13 bases separated the two germline ends. The CDR3 length is 15 residues. Germline CDR1 reads SGHDN; CDR2 reads FVKESK. The source of the sample is a study of shared clonotypes between healthy human individuals. Sequencing was performed with immunoSEQ multiplex PCR; in TCRdb, only in-frame clones are kept and a portion is missing. The repertoire holds approximately 710,000 clones, roughly 87% seen once, with roughly 36% in the top ten. Input material: memory CD8+ T cells from PBMCs. As for subset: CD45RO+ cells pooled with CCR7-negative TemRA cells. The TCR was taken from a man aged 18 to 30 in good health. Some clones in this sample may be carry-over from other donors' samples. The chain recombines TRBV14 with TRBJ2-3; D is perhaps TRBD2 (5 bases). The CDR3, as DNA: TGTGCCAGCAGCCAGGTCGGGGTATCAACAGATACGCAGTATTTT. As protein: CASSQVGVSTDTQYF.